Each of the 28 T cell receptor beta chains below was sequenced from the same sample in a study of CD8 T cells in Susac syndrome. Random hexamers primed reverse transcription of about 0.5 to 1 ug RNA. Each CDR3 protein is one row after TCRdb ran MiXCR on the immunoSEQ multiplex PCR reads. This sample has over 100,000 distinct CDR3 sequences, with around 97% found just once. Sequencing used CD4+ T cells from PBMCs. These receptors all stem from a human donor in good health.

The CDR3 DNA reads TGTGCCAGCAGGGGACAGCAACTCTCTGGAAACACCATATATTTT. It translates to CASRGQQLSGNTIYF. The chain combines TRBV28 with TRBJ1-3; TRBD1 aligns across 7 bases. The germline V gene encodes CDR1 MDHEN and CDR2 SYDVKM. Losses at the gene ends were 6 bases for V and 0 bases for J; bases not matched to a gene: 5. This CDR3 is built from 15 residues.

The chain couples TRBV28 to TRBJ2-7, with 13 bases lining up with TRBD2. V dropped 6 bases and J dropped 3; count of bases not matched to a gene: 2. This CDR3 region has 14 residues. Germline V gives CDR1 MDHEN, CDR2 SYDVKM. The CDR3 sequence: CASSRTSGGYEQYF. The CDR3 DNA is TGTGCCAGCAGCCGGACTAGCGGGGGCTACGAGCAGTACTTC.

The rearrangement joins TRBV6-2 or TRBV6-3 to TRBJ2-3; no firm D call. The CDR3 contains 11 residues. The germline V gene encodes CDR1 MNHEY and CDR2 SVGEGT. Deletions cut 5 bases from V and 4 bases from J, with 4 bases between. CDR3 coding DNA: TGTGCCAGCAGTACACCAGATACGCAGTATTTT. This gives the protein CASSTPDTQYF.

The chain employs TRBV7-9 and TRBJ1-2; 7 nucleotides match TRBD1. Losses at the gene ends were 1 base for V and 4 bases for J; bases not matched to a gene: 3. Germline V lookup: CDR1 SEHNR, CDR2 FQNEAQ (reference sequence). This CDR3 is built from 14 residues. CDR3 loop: CASSLVGQAYGYTF. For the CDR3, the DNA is TGTGCCAGCAGCTTAGTCGGACAGGCCTATGGCTACACCTTC.

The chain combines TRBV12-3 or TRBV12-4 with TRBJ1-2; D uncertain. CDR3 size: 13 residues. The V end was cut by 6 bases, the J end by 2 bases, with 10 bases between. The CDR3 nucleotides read TGTGCCAGCAGGCCTTCGCAGAACTATGGCTACACCTTC. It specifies CASRPSQNYGYTF.

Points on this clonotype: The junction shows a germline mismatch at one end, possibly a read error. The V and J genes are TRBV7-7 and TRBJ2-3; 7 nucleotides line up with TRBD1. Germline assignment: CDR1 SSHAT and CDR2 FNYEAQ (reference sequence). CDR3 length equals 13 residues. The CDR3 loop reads CASSQGGADTQYF. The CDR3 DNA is TGTGCTAGCAGCCAAGGGGGCGCAGATACGCAGTATTTT.

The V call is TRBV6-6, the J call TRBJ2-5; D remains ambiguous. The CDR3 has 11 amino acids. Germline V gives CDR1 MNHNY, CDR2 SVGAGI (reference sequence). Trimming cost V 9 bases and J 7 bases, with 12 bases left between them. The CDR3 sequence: CARALTWTQYF. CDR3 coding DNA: TGTGCCAGAGCGCTAACCTGGACCCAGTACTTC.

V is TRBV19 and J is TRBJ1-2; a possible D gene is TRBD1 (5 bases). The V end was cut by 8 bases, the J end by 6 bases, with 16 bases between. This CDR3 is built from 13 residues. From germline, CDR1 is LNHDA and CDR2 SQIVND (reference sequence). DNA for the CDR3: TGTGCCAGTCGGCTCCAGGGAAGGGATGGCTACACCTTC. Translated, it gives CASRLQGRDGYTF.

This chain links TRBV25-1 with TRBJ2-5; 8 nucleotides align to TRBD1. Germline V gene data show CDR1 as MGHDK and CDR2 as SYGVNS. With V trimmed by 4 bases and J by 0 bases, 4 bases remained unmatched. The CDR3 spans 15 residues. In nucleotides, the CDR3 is TGTGCCAGCAGTGGGGACAGGAAGTACCAAGAGACCCAGTACTTC. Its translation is CASSGDRKYQETQYF.

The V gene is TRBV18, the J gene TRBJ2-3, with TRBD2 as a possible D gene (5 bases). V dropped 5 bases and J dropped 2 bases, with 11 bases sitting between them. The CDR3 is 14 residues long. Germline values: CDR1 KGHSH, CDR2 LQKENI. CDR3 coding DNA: TGTGCCAGCTCAGAGGGTTGGTCCACAGATACGCAGTATTTT. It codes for CASSEGWSTDTQYF.

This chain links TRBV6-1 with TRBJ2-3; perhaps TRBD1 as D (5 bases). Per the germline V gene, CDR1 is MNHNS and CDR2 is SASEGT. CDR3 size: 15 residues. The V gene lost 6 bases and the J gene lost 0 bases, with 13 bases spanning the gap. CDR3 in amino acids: CASREQVVSTDTQYF. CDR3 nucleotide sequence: TGTGCCAGCAGGGAACAGGTAGTCAGCACAGATACGCAGTATTTT.

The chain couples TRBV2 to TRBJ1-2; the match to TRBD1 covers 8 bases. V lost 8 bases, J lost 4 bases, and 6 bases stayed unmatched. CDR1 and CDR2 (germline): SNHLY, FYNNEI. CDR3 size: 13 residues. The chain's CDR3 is CASEPGTGYGYTF. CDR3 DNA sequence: TGTGCCAGCGAACCCGGGACAGGCTATGGCTACACCTTC.

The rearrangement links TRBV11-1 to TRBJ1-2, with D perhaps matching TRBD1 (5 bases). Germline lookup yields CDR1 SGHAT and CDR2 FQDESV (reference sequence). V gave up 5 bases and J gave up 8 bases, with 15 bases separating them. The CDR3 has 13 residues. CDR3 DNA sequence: TGTGCCAGCAGCCGCGAAGGGGCGGGCGGCTACACCTTC. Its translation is CASSREGAGGYTF.

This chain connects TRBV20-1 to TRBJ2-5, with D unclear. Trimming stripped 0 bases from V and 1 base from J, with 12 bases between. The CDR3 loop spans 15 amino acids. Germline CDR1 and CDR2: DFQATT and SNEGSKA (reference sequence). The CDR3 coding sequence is TGCAGTGCTAGAGATCGCTTTAGAGGCCAAGAGACCCAGTACTTC. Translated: CSARDRFRGQETQYF.

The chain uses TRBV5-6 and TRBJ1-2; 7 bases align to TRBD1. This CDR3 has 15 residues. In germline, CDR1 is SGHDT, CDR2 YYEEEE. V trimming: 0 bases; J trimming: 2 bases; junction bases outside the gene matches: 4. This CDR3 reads CASSLGQGWNYGYTF. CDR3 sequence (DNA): TGTGCCAGCAGCTTGGGACAGGGCTGGAACTATGGCTACACCTTC. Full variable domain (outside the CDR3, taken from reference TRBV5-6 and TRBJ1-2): DAGVTQSPTHLIKTRGQQVTLRCSPKSGHDTVSWYQQALGQGPQFIFQYYEEEERQRGNFPDRFSGHQFPNYSSELNVNALLLGDSALYLCASSLGQGWNYGYTFGSGTRLTVV.

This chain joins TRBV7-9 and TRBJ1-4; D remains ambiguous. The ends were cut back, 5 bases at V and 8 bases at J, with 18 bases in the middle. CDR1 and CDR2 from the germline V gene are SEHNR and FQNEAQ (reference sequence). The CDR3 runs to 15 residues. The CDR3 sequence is CASSPSSSPREKLFF. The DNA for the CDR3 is TGTGCCAGCAGCCCGTCTAGCAGCCCTCGGGAAAAACTGTTTTTT.

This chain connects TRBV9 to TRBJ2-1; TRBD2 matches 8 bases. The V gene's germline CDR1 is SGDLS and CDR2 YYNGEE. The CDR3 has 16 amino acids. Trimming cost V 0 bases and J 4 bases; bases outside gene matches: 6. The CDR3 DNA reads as TGTGCCAGCAGCGTAGAAGCCGGGAGGGTATACAATGAGCAGTTCTTC. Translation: CASSVEAGRVYNEQFF.

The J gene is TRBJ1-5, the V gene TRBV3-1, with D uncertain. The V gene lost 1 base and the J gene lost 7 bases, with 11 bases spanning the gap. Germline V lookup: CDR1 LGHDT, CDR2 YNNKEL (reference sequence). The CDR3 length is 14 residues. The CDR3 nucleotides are TGTGCCAGCAGCCAAGGAGGCGATGTGCAGCCCCAGCATTTT. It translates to CASSQGGDVQPQHF.

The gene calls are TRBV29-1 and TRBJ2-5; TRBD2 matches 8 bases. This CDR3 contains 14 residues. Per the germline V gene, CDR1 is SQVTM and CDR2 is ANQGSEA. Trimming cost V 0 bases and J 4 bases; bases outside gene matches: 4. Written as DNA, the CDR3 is TGCAGCGTTGAAGAGGGGCGGGGGGCAGAGACCCAGTACTTC. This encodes CSVEEGRGAETQYF.

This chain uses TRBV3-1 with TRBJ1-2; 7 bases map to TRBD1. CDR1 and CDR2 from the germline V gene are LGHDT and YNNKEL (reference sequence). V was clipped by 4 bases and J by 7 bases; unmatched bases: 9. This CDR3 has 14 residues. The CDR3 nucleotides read TGTGCCAGCAGCCCCCGACAGGGTCAATCTGGCTACACCTTC. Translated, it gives CASSPRQGQSGYTF.

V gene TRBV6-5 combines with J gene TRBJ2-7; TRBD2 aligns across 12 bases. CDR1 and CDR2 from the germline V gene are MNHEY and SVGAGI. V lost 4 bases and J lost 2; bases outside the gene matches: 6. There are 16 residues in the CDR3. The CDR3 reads CASSSSGLAGTYEQYF. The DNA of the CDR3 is TGTGCCAGCAGTTCATCCGGACTAGCGGGGACCTACGAGCAGTACTTC.

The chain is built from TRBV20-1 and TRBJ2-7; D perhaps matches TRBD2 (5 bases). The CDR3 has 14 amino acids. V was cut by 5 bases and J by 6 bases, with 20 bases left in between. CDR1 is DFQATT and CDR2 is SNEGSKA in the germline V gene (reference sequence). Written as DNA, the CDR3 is TGCAGTGCTCCCCCCAGCCCCAGTGCGGGCGAGCAGTACTTC. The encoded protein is CSAPPSPSAGEQYF.

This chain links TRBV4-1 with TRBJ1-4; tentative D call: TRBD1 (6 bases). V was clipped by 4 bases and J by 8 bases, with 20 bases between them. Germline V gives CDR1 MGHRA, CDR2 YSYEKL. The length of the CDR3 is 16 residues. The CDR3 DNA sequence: TGCGCCAGCAGCCTTTACCACAGGGATATCGACGAAAAACTGTTTTTT. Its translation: CASSLYHRDIDEKLFF.

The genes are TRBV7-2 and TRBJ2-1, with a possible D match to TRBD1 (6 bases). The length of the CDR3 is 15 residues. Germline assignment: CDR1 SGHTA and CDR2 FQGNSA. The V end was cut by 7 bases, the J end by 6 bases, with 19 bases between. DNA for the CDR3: TGTGCCAGCACCCTACAGGGACGAGGCGGCAATGAGCAGTTCTTC. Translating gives CASTLQGRGGNEQFF.

CDR3 DNA sequence: TGCGCCAGCAGTCCGCAGGGGGCAGGCACAGATACGCAGTATTTT. This gives the protein CASSPQGAGTDTQYF. The chain couples TRBV5-1 to TRBJ2-3, with TRBD1 matching 8 bases. J gave up 1 base and V 5 bases, and 6 bases lay outside the gene matches. Germline-derived CDR1 and CDR2 are SGHRS and YFSETQ. This CDR3 contains 15 residues.

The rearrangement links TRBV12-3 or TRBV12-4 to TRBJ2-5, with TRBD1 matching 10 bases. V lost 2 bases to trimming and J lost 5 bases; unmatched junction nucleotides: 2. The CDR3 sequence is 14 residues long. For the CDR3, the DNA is TGTGCCAGCAGTTTATCGACAGGGGGCGAGACCCAGTACTTC. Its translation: CASSLSTGGETQYF.

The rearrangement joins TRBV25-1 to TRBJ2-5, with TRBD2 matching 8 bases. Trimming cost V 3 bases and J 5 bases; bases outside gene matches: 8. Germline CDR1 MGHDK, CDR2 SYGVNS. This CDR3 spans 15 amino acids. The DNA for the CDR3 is TGTGCCAGCAGTGATTGGCGGGGGGCAGGTGAGACCCAGTACTTC. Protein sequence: CASSDWRGAGETQYF.

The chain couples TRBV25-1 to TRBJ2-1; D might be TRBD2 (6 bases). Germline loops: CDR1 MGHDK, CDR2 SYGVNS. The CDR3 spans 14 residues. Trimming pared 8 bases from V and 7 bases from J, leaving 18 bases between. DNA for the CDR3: TGTGCCAGCCGGGGGACCCCAGGTAGTAATGAGCAGTTCTTC. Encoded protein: CASRGTPGSNEQFF.